This TCR beta chain was profiled in a study of post-analysis software for immune sequencing data. Study-level information: Recorded disease courses covered relapsing-remitting, secondary progressive and progressive-relapsing multiple sclerosis. Some patients had no subtype annotation. Overall study findings and caveats: Higher frequency in patients than in controls was seen for roughly five TRBV segments, with TRBV5-6, TRBV5-1 and TRBV20-1 among them. Multiple sclerosis was associated with a significant reduction in normalized Chao1 diversity relative to controls.

The CDR3 spans 14 residues. Germline V gene lookup returns CDR1 SGHTA and CDR2 FQGNSA. Unique molecular identifiers tagged the TCR beta cDNA libraries. When about 0.85 to 11 million T cells were used, they gave a few hundred thousand cDNA molecules. Using its own MiXCR run on the PCR reads, TCRdb lists one record per CDR3 protein. The profile covers over 250,000 distinct CDR3 sequences, with 30% to 45% appearing a single time and under 5.5% taken by the ten largest. This clonotype was seen only a few times. Its antigen is unidentified. The chain links TRBV7-2 to TRBJ2-5; 7 bases are shared with TRBD2. Near its end, the DNA agrees better with TRBJ2-7, so the J call may be wrong. The TCR originated in a girl aged 5 to 17 with multiple sclerosis. Source material: blood. CDR3 sequence (DNA): TGTGCCAGCAGCTTAGTTTCTAGCGGCAACGAGCAGTACTTC. Its protein product is CASSLVSSGNEQYF.